These 21 T cell receptor beta chains were sequenced from one sample in a study of breast tumors, draining lymph nodes, adjacent tissues. Each CDR3 protein gets one entry after TCRdb re-called the multiplex PCR reads with MiXCR. The sample yields around 66,000 distinct CDR3 sequences, less than 50% seen once. The sequenced sample consisted of breast tumor tissue. The receptors come from a female donor with breast cancer. Some clones in this sample may be carry-over from other donors' samples.

This clonotype was detected ten times or more. The CDR3 region is CASSLDSYYGYTF. CDR3 DNA: TGTGCCAGCAGCTTAGACAGCTACTATGGCTACACCTTC. The chain couples TRBV7-9 to TRBJ1-2; D remains ambiguous. The V gene's germline CDR1 is SEHNR and CDR2 FQNEAQ (reference sequence). The CDR3 extends over 13 amino acids. The ends were cut back, 1 base at V and 3 bases at J, with 6 bases in the middle.

The genes are TRBV9 and TRBJ2-1; 8 nucleotides match TRBD2. The CDR3 has 23 residues. CDR1 is SGDLS and CDR2 is YYNGEE in the germline V gene. With V trimmed by 4 bases and J by 15 bases, 42 bases remained unmatched. CDR3 in DNA: TGTGCCAGCAGCCCCCTGGAGGGGCGCACTGAAGCCTCCGGTTGGGTAGCGGGACTTATCGGGTTCTTC. As protein: CASSPLEGRTEASGWVAGLIGFF. The variable domain in full, with the rest retrieved from reference TRBV9 and TRBJ2-1, is DSGVTQTPKHLITATGQRVTLRCSPRSGDLSVYWYQQSLDQGLQFLIQYYNGEERAKGNILERFSAQQFPDLHSELNLSSLELGDSALYFCASSPLEGRTEASGWVAGLIGFFGPGTRLTVL.

V gene TRBV19 combines with J gene TRBJ2-3, with D maybe TRBD1 (5 bases). Trimming left V 4 bases short and J 0 bases short, with 11 bases between. CDR1 and CDR2 from the germline V gene are LNHDA and SQIVND (reference sequence). The CDR3 has 15 residues. The CDR3 bases are TGTGCCAGTAGTAGGGTGGGGCGCAGCACAGATACGCAGTATTTT. Amino acid sequence: CASSRVGRSTDTQYF.

Ten or more counts support this clonotype. This chain connects TRBV7-2 to TRBJ1-2, with 9 bases matching TRBD1. Unmatched junction bases numbered 10, after V lost 4 bases and J lost 7 bases. The CDR3 runs 15 residues. Germline V gene lookup returns CDR1 SGHTA and CDR2 FQGNSA. In DNA form, the CDR3 reads TGTGCCAGCAGCTCCCGGGACAGGGTTTATCGTGGCTACACCTTC. It specifies CASSSRDRVYRGYTF.

In this sample, this clonotype is medium-sized. The rearrangement uses TRBV25-1 and TRBJ2-7; 13 bases line up with TRBD2. The V gene's germline CDR1 is MGHDK and CDR2 SYGVNS. The CDR3 sequence is 15 residues long. The V segment lost 3 bases and the J segment 2 bases; nucleotides outside the gene matches: 1. CDR3 protein: CASSDGTSGAYEQYF. DNA of the CDR3: TGTGCCAGCAGTGACGGGACTAGCGGGGCCTACGAGCAGTACTTC.

The chain links TRBV15 to TRBJ2-1, with 7 bases matching TRBD1. V trimming: 3 bases; J trimming: 0 bases; junction bases outside the gene matches: 11. The CDR3 runs 18 residues. The germline gives CDR1 LNHNV, CDR2 YYDKDF (reference sequence). In DNA, the CDR3 is TGTGCCACCAGCAGCTTGGGGACAGCAACTAGCTCCTACAATGAGCAGTTCTTC. Residues: CATSSLGTATSSYNEQFF.

In this sample, this clonotype turned up many times. The chain joins TRBV19 to TRBJ2-2; D is perhaps TRBD2 (6 bases). The V end lost 2 bases, the J end lost 8 bases, and 9 bases lay between the germline ends. The CDR3 is 13 residues long. CDR1 is LNHDA and CDR2 is SQIVND in the germline V gene (reference sequence). The CDR3 protein is CASSITAGGELFF. Written as DNA, the CDR3 is TGTGCCAGTAGTATAACGGCGGGGGGGGAGCTGTTTTTT.

Ten or more counts support this clonotype. V usage is TRBV19 and J usage is TRBJ2-1, with D hard to call. Trimming left V 7 bases short and J 0 bases short, with 7 bases between. The CDR3 runs 13 residues. Germline V gives CDR1 LNHDA, CDR2 SQIVND (reference sequence). CDR3 nucleotide sequence: TGTGCCAGTACCTTCAGCTCCTACAATGAGCAGTTCTTC. It specifies CASTFSSYNEQFF.

Of note for this clonotype: This is likely a read error, given that the CDR3 carries no conserved phenylalanine or tryptophan at its end. The DNA is left out, because the CDR3 cannot be placed on it with certainty; the CDR3 is given as TCRdb lists it. J is TRBJ2-5 and V is TRBV9; TRBD1 is the table's D call and was not checked against the DNA. Both ends counted, the CDR3 spans 14 residues. Per germline, CDR1 SGDLS and CDR2 YYNGEE. The CDR3 region is CASSVVPGAETQSS.

This clonotype was counted many times. The chain recombines TRBV19 with TRBJ2-3, with TRBD1 matching 9 bases. The germline V gene has CDR1 LNHDA and CDR2 SQIVND (reference sequence). This CDR3 spans 15 amino acids. J gave up 2 bases and V 4 bases, and 4 bases lay outside the gene matches. In DNA, the CDR3 is TGTGCCAGTAGTAACCGGGACAGGGTCACAGATACGCAGTATTTT. Amino acid sequence: CASSNRDRVTDTQYF. The variable domain in full, completed from reference TRBV19 and TRBJ2-3, reads DGGITQSPKYLFRKEGQNVTLSCEQNLNHDAMYWYRQDPGQGLRLIYYSQIVNDFQKGDIAEGYSVSREKKESFPLTVTSAQKNPTAFYLCASSNRDRVTDTQYFGPGTRLTVL.

The V call is TRBV6-2 or TRBV6-3, the J call TRBJ1-1, with D maybe TRBD1 (5 bases). The CDR3 loop spans 17 amino acids. V lost 6 bases, J lost 7 bases, and 27 bases lay in between. In germline, CDR1 is MNHEY, CDR2 SVGEGT. The CDR3 DNA reads TGTGCCAGCAGCTTAGTATTTTGGGAAAGAGACAGAGATGAAGCTTTCTTT. Residues: CASSLVFWERDRDEAFF.

This clonotype was seen repeatedly, ten times or more. The J gene is TRBJ2-2, the V gene TRBV4-2; 10 bases agree with TRBD2. CDR3 length equals 16 residues. The germline V gene encodes CDR1 LGHNA and CDR2 YNFKEQ. V was clipped by 4 bases and J by 7 bases; unmatched bases: 9. CDR3 region: CASSRERGGGDGELFF. As DNA, the CDR3 is TGTGCCAGCAGCCGAGAGCGGGGGGGCGGGGACGGGGAGCTGTTTTTT.

J is TRBJ2-7 and V is TRBV14; 10 bases line up with TRBD2. The V gene's germline CDR1 is SGHDN and CDR2 FVKESK. The junction had 11 bases not matched to a gene; V was cut back by 0 bases and J by 6 bases. The CDR3 is 17 residues long. As DNA, the CDR3 is TGTGCCAGCAGCCAAGATGGCTTAGCGGGGGGCCCCTCCGAGCAGTACTTC. Residues: CASSQDGLAGGPSEQYF.

As to this clonotype: The germline gene is not matched at one end of the junction; a read error may be the cause. The rearrangement joins TRBV5-4 to TRBJ2-1; D gene unclear. The CDR3 covers 11 residues. Germline CDR1 is SGHNT and CDR2 is YYREEE (reference sequence). CDR3 protein: CTSKAYNEQLF. CDR3 sequence (DNA): TGTACCAGCAAAGCGTACAATGAGCAGCTCTTC.

This clonotype came up many times. V gene TRBV28 combines with J gene TRBJ1-6, with D perhaps TRBD1 (6 bases). V shed 8 bases and J shed 6 bases, with 11 bases lying between them. CDR3 length equals 13 residues. The germline gives CDR1 MDHEN, CDR2 SYDVKM. The CDR3 DNA follows: TGTGCCAGCCGGGACAATTTTAATTCACCCCTCCACTTT. It yields the protein CASRDNFNSPLHF.

This clonotype was detected many times. The chain combines TRBV19 with TRBJ2-7; D may be TRBD2 (5 bases). Trimming stripped 5 bases from V and 2 bases from J, with 10 bases between. The CDR3 totals 13 residues. Germline assignment: CDR1 LNHDA and CDR2 SQIVND (reference sequence). The CDR3 loop is CASSWTYTYEQYF. The CDR3 nucleotides are TGTGCCAGTAGTTGGACTTACACCTACGAGCAGTACTTC.

The chain has TRBV10-3 and TRBJ2-6; 8 bases are a match to TRBD2. Germline V CDR1 and CDR2: ENHRY, SYGVKD. The length of the CDR3 is 13 residues. V trimming: 5 bases; J trimming: 8 bases; junction bases outside the gene matches: 2. For the CDR3, the DNA is TGTGCCATCAGTAATAGCGGGACCAACGTCCTGACTTTC. Its translation: CAISNSGTNVLTF.

There are many counts of this clonotype. It may be a read error: a sequence one base away is much more abundant. This chain uses TRBV14 with TRBJ2-5; D not resolved. The CDR3 has 14 amino acids. Germline CDR1 and CDR2: SGHDN and FVKESK. The CDR3 DNA follows: TGTGCCAGCAGCCAAGCCAGAAACCAAGAGACCCAGTCCTTC. Protein: CASSQARNQETQSF.

This clonotype appeared many times. This rearrangement joins TRBV6-6 to TRBJ1-5; weak D call: TRBD1 (5 bases). V was trimmed by 6 bases and J by 7 bases, leaving 13 bases between them. This CDR3 has 13 residues. CDR1 and CDR2 (germline): MNHNY, SVGAGI (reference sequence). CDR3 in amino acids: CASRGRGGQPQHF. The CDR3 coding sequence is TGTGCCAGCAGGGGTCGCGGGGGGCAGCCCCAGCATTTT.

The gene calls are TRBV20-1 and TRBJ2-7, with 10 bases lining up with TRBD2. The J segment lost 2 bases and the V segment lost 5 bases, leaving 3 bases of the junction unmatched. The CDR3 contains 13 residues. Germline CDR1 is DFQATT and CDR2 is SNEGSKA (reference sequence). DNA for the CDR3: TGCAGTGCTGAGCTAGCGGGGGCCTACGAGCAGTACTTC. Its protein is CSAELAGAYEQYF.

The V gene is TRBV20-1, the J gene TRBJ1-6; a possible D gene is TRBD1 (5 bases). The CDR3 sequence is 16 residues long. The ends were cut back, 0 bases at V and 4 bases at J, with 13 bases in the middle. CDR1 DFQATT and CDR2 SNEGSKA come from the germline V gene (reference sequence). This CDR3 is CSAREDGGDYNSPLHF. Written as DNA, the CDR3 is TGCAGTGCTAGAGAGGATGGAGGGGATTATAATTCACCCCTCCACTTT.